The clone carrying this T cell receptor (beta chain) was detected once. This record comes from a study of cytomegalovirus exposure and HLA in healthy donors. The V gene's germline CDR1 is LNHDA and CDR2 SQIVND (reference sequence). The CDR3 loop spans 15 amino acids. V dropped 1 base and J dropped 7 bases, with 13 bases sitting between them. This PCR relied on a set of 60 Vbeta primers and 13 Jbeta primers. Measured with immunoSEQ multiplex PCR; TCRdb has only the in-frame clones, and not every one. The table lists 130,000 to 150,000 clones, roughly three quarters of them singletons. Sequencing used PBMCs. The receptor's source is a female donor in good health and CMV-seronegative. The V gene is TRBV19, the J gene TRBJ2-2; tentative D call: TRBD1 (6 bases). This CDR3 reads CASSIVARGRGELFF. The CDR3 region has the DNA TGTGCCAGTAGTATAGTAGCCAGGGGTCGCGGGGAGCTGTTTTTT.